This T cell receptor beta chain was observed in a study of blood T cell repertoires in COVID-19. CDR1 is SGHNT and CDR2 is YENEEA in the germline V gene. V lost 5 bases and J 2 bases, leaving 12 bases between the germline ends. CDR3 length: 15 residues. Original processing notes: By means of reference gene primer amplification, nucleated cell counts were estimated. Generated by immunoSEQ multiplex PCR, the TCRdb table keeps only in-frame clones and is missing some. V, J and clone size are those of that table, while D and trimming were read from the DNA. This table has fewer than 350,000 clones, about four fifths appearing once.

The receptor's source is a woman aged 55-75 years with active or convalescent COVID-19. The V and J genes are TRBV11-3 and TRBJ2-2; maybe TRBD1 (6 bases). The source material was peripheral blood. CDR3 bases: TGTGCCAGCAGCAAGGACAGCCTTAACACCGGGGAGCTGTTTTTT. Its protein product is CASSKDSLNTGELFF.